This TCR beta chain stems from a study of cytomegalovirus exposure and HLA in healthy donors (TCRdb year 2017). Regarding the research as a whole: An earlier analysis of roughly 610 of the donors reported over 250 Gb of sequence data and 117 million unique TCR beta sequences obtained from some 200 million T cells. Approximately 300 gigabases of sequencing data and 91 million or so unique TCR sequences made up an early release that covered 640 HLA-typed donors. The genetic ancestry cluster associated with self-reported Caucasian donors included 70% to 85% of the roughly 400 genotyped donors. The study aimed to test whether cataloging public T cell receptors could reveal signatures of past pathogen exposure. Using immunosequencing, the study profiled T cell repertoires from about 620 subjects and related those repertoires to cytomegalovirus serostatus. In addition to the first cohort of 666 subjects, a separate validation cohort of approximately 120 different subjects was used. To predict cytomegalovirus infection status, the study brought together high-throughput TCR immunosequencing, statistical association of individual TCRs with disease status, and machine learning. A later analysis re-examined previously published TCR beta repertoires from about 700 donors and added high-resolution HLA genotyping to investigate patterns of TCR occurrence. The later analysis used no new phenotypic data to find candidate immune exposures, relying instead on TCR beta sequences and their occurrence across donors. An earlier analysis of 587 of the donors applied high-throughput TCR beta sequencing to assess whether each TCR beta V gene segment acted as functional or pseudogenic. Alongside the repertoire data, information on donor age, sex, ethnicity and CMV serostatus was compiled. A later genetic analysis used genome-wide SNP genotypes for about 60% of the roughly 700 donors, treating that subset as a discovery cohort. All discovery cohort repertoires had been generated using a single sequencing platform. HLA typing covered class I and class II loci at four-digit resolution. The number of typed donors differed by locus: about 620-640 for A, B, C, DRB1 and DQB1; 500 to 550 for DQA1; around 610 for DPA1; and around 450 for DPB1. About five DR-DQ haplotypes were treated as single units for association and clustering because of strong linkage in the cohort. Among some 410 genotyped donors of the cohort, an average of around 240,000 unique TCR beta nucleotide sequences were sequenced per donor, roughly 18% of them non-productive. The paper as a whole reports these results and caveats: A group of highly shared sequence variants was considered likely to be a technical artifact of the sequencing pipeline. In a later analysis, about 17,000 TCR beta sequences were associated with specific HLA alleles at a false discovery rate of 0.05. According to a later analysis, TCR association rates differed among HLA loci, with DRB1 alleles showing the most associated TCRs and HLA-C alleles showing the fewest. According to a later genetic analysis, donors in an Asian-associated ancestry cluster had fewer N-insertions in productive TCRs than the roughly 700-donor mean. A further reported finding was that TCR beta sequences accurately predicted the HLA-A and HLA-B alleles for most subjects in the first cohort. The authors suggested that the approach could potentially be generalized to other disease states and immunological phenotypes. Sequencing depth was assumed to be roughly uniform across donors in the presence/absence analyses, though that assumption may not hold. A few of the identified cytomegalovirus-associated TCR beta chains were confirmed in vitro to be specific for cytomegalovirus antigens. Cytomegalovirus status was reported to be diagnosed by the classifier with high specificity and sensitivity in both the original and validation cohorts. The cohort was sequenced for TCR beta chains only, and without alpha or paired-chain data the features that could be detected were limited. In an earlier analysis of around 600 of the donors, most TCR beta V segments appeared in productive rearrangements about 90% or about 30% of the time, broadly matching IMGT annotations. Most TCR sequences were seen in very few donors, while some public TCRs were found in many individuals. The earlier analysis of 450 to 700 of the donors excluded fewer than 20 rarely observed V segments, including chromosome 9 orphons, because counts were too low. A later analysis found that most CMV-associated TCR beta chains appeared HLA-restricted, with HLA associations seemingly driven largely by CMV exposure. A later genetic analysis associated a missense DCLRE1C variant with V-gene and J-gene trimming of TCR beta chains, and an independent cohort replicated the association. Some IMGT-functional V segments, including TRBV6-2 and TRBV6-3, could not be distinguished by the 87-base-pair reads and were therefore excluded. Several of the top co-occurrence clusters appeared to be linked to parvovirus B19, influenza, CMV and Epstein-Barr virus, according to a later analysis. Linkage disequilibrium might explain the correlated functional status among segregating V segments, but an unknown experimental factor could not be ruled out. For the cohort, immune exposure information was limited to CMV serostatus. The study gave a list of 150 to 200 TCR beta chains associated with cytomegalovirus. Strong co-occurrence of HLA alleles, especially DR and DQ, made assigning TCR associations to individual alleles difficult. A later analysis found that HLA-associated TCR beta chains were more clonally expanded and had lower generation probabilities than equally common non-associated chains. Because HLA typing was unavailable for some donors at each locus, only the typed subset was used in association tests.

The cohort consisted of 666 healthy bone marrow donors. Cohort members were all nominally healthy when sampled, although unrecorded immune exposures were likely present. The donor was CMV seropositive and was included in the group of some 290 seropositive cohort members. A peripheral blood sample was collected from each donor, and TCR beta sequencing was performed on peripheral blood mononuclear cells. Genomic DNA extraction from the blood cell samples was performed with the Qiagen DNeasy Blood Extraction Kit. At the junction V is shortened by 1 base and J by 3 bases; bases outside the gene matches: 6. Its CDR3 holds 16 amino acids, cysteine through phenylalanine. Just the 48-base CDR3 DNA is kept, in frame starting at base 1. Reading the germline V gene (reference sequence) gives CDR1 GTSNPN and CDR2 SVGIG. A remark on this clone: The clone's antigen remains unknown. No base qualities exist here, and no much larger clone lies one base off it.

Library generation was performed with the immunoSEQ multiplex PCR assay. For the multiplex PCR, a mixture combining 60 forward primers for TCR Vbeta segments and 13 reverse primers for TCR Jbeta segments was used. The CDR3 region of rearranged TCR beta genes was amplified from genomic DNA by a multiplex PCR assay. The Illumina HiSeq System was used to sequence the amplified TCR beta libraries as 87-base-pair reads. On the authors' methods: Across the roughly 670 repertoires, a later analysis counted 75 million to 90 million unique TCR beta chains, some 11 million of which were shared by at least two donors. To remove PCR and sequencing errors, raw reads were error-corrected and collapsed into unique sequences using a nearest-neighbor algorithm that merged closely related sequences. CDR3 sequences were aligned to IMGT reference sequences to assign V, D and J gene segments. Each retained sequence needed at least a six-nucleotide match to both a V gene segment and a J gene segment. Rearrangements were classified as productive when the CDR3 lacked stop codons and remained in frame with V and J, and all other rearrangements were classified as non-productive. CDR3 was defined by IMGT convention, running from the second conserved V-encoded cysteine to the conserved J-encoded phenylalanine. The earlier analysis of about 560 of the donors excluded any sequence lacking an unambiguous match to a single V gene segment. An earlier analysis of several hundred of the donors called V segments functional above 56.7% productive rearrangements and segregating when the between-donor standard deviation exceeded 5%. A statistical classification framework was built for diagnosing cytomegalovirus status from the catalog of TCR beta chain sequences. In a later analysis, TCR nucleotide sequences were compared against IMGT/GENE-DB human TR gene sequences so that V and J genes could be assigned. The TCRdist pipeline was used in a later analysis to assign CDR3 sequences and most-parsimonious VDJ recombination scenarios. A later analysis defined each TCR beta chain by its CDR3 amino acid sequence plus V-gene family, and excluded reads lacking a unique V-gene family. In a later analysis, 450 to 600 highly shared, low-generation-probability nucleotide sequences were removed to address suspected cross-contamination and a sequencing artifact. A later analysis calculated a clonal expansion index for each public chain from normalized within-repertoire ranks of inferred template counts. In a later analysis, generation probabilities were computed with a VDJ recombination model fitted to out-of-frame rearrangements, and the resulting probabilities were checked against IGoR. In a later analysis, TCR-TCR, TCR-HLA and TCR-CMV co-occurrence was scored with hypergeometric tests, and a repertoire-size bias correction was applied to TCR pairs. To estimate false discovery rates, a later analysis permuted the HLA or CMV assignments 20 times. In a later analysis, co-occurring TCRs were grouped with DBSCAN, and TCRdist sequence similarity was added when clustering was performed within HLA-allele-positive subsets. Co-occurrence clustering excluded repertoires with fewer than 30,000 or more than 120,000 public chains, plus five with anomalous nucleotide sharing. As stored in TCRdb, this immuneACCESS dataset retains in-frame rearrangements with V and J assigned. A fraction of the clones does not appear; measured against another copy, unresolved V genes explain less than half of the discrepancy, and the remainder lacks a known reason. The DNA gave D and trimming, while V, J and clone size come from that table. This sample is represented by approximately 150,000 clones; 80% of them were singletons. The ten top clones hold around 7.3% of the sample.

The source is a man aged 25 to 40 in good health and CMV-seropositive. Sequenced sample: PBMCs. Recombination linked TRBV30 to TRBJ2-3, with 11 central nucleotides matching TRBD2. The DNA sequence is given as TGTGCCTGGAGTGAAGGCCTAGCGGGAGGTACAGATACGCAGTATTTT. It specifies CAWSEGLAGGTDTQYF.